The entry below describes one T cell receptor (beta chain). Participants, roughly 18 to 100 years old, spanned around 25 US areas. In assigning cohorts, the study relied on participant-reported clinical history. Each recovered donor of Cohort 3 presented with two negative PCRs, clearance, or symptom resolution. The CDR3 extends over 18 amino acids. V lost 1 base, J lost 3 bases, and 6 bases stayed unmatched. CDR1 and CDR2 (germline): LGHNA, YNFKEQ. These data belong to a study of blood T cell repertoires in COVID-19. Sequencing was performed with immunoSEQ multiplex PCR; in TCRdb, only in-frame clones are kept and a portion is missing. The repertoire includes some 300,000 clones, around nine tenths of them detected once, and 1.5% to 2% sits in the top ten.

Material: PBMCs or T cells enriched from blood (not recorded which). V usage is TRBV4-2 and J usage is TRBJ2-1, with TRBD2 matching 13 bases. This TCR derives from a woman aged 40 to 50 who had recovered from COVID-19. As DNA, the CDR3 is TGTGCCAGCAGCCAAGGAGCGACTAGCGGGGGGCTCTACAATGAGCAGTTCTTC. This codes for CASSQGATSGGLYNEQFF.